This T cell receptor beta chain stems from a study of OX40 agonist ivuxolimab in advanced cancers. Per germline, CDR1 SGHAT and CDR2 FQNNGV. The V and J ends lost 1 base and 4 bases respectively, with 4 bases between them. The CDR3 is made up of 12 amino acids. Collection of blood occurred at baseline, at cycle 4 day 1, and at cycle 7 day 1. Measured with immunoSEQ multiplex PCR; TCRdb has only the in-frame clones, and not every one. The sample holds about 91,000 clones; 80% to 90% are singletons and the top ten take roughly 1.1%. J is TRBJ2-5 and V is TRBV11-2; D ambiguous. The TCR comes from an adult with an advanced solid tumor such as melanoma, head and neck, liver or kidney cancer. The sample in question was CD4+ or CD8+ T cells sorted from blood, obtained in a trial of the OX40 agonist ivuxolimab. The CDR3 DNA sequence: TGTGCCAGCAGCTTAGTATTAGAGACCCAGTACTTC. This codes for CASSLVLETQYF. Full variable domain (rest looked up from reference TRBV11-2 and TRBJ2-5): EAGVAQSPRYKIIEKRQSVAFWCNPISGHATLYWYQQILGQGPKLLIQFQNNGVVDDSQLPKDRFSAERLKGVDSTLKIQPAKLEDSAVYLCASSLVLETQYFGPGTRLLVL.